Reported below is one T cell receptor beta chain. Its target is not known. The data derive from a study of T cell repertoires in cytomegalovirus infection. General observations from the study: HLA-C-restricted, CMV-specific TCR beta clonotypes were dominant ex vivo.

The CDR3 runs to 16 residues. Deletions cut 2 bases from V and 1 base from J, with 14 bases between. TCRdb re-called the reads through MiXCR, storing one row per CDR3 protein. The table records fewer than 350,000 distinct CDR3 sequences, around a tenth of them present only once. The gene calls are TRBV12-3 or TRBV12-4 and TRBJ2-5, with D perhaps matching TRBD1 (6 bases). Sequenced sample: PBMCs. The receptor was isolated from a human donor in good health (CMV status not recorded). Some clones in this sample may be carry-over from other donors' samples. The CDR3 DNA sequence: TGTGCCAGCAGTTTATATGGTAGGGGGAGCCAAGAGACCCAGTACTTC. Protein sequence: CASSLYGRGSQETQYF.